Below, 20 T cell receptor beta chains from the same sample are listed, as sequenced in a study of blood T cells in healthy people across ages. For the second PCR, which ran for roughly 7 to 11 cycles, a sample-barcoded 5' primer and a J-beta primer mix were used. TCRdb re-called the 5' RACE reads through MiXCR, storing one row per CDR3 protein. The profile shows hundreds of thousands of distinct CDR3 sequences, approximately 53% of them singletons. The specimen was blood. Receptors originate from a man of 80 years or more in good health.

The rearrangement uses TRBV20-1 and TRBJ1-1; D not certain. Deletions cut 2 bases from V and 0 bases from J, with 13 bases between. Germline CDR1 is DFQATT and CDR2 is SNEGSKA (reference sequence). The CDR3 runs 15 residues. The CDR3, as DNA: TGCAGTGCTAGACCGCAAGGGCAGATGAACACTGAAGCTTTCTTT. This gives the protein CSARPQGQMNTEAFF.

The chain uses TRBV20-1 and TRBJ2-5; D is tentatively TRBD1 or TRBD2 (6 bases each). V shed 0 bases and J shed 11 bases, with 25 bases lying between them. Germline loops: CDR1 DFQATT, CDR2 SNEGSKA (reference sequence). The CDR3 extends over 16 amino acids. In DNA, the CDR3 is TGCAGTGCTAGAGATCCCAGGGGCGGGGTCCTTGGAGAGCAGTACTTC. This translates into CSARDPRGGVLGEQYF.

This clonotype was counted a few times. The gene calls are TRBV14 and TRBJ2-3; possibly TRBD1 for D (5 bases). Trimming removed 4 bases at V and 14 bases at J, with 19 bases between. Germline loops: CDR1 SGHDN, CDR2 FVKESK. The CDR3 is 13 residues long. CDR3 DNA sequence: TGTGCCAGCAGCCCTGTCCGCGACAGATACGCGTATTTT. This encodes CASSPVRDRYAYF.

The DNA of the CDR3 is TGCGCCAGCAGCTCCGGACAGTTCCACAATGAGCAGTTCTTC. Translated, it gives CASSSGQFHNEQFF. V usage is TRBV5-1 and J usage is TRBJ2-1; D is possibly TRBD1 (6 bases). The CDR3 is made up of 14 amino acids. V was trimmed by 3 bases and J by 5 bases, leaving 12 bases between them. Germline values: CDR1 SGHRS, CDR2 YFSETQ.

The chain links TRBV6-5 to TRBJ1-1, with 8 bases lining up with TRBD1. V lost 6 bases to trimming and J lost 4 bases; unmatched junction nucleotides: 13. Per germline, CDR1 MNHEY and CDR2 SVGAGI. The CDR3 totals 16 residues. CDR3 loop: CASSRLQDRASTEAFF. The CDR3 nucleotides are TGTGCCAGCAGCCGTTTACAGGACAGGGCAAGCACTGAAGCTTTCTTT.

The gene calls are TRBV5-1 and TRBJ2-1; perhaps TRBD2 as D (6 bases). V lost 5 bases and J lost 4, with 13 bases in between. CDR3 length equals 14 residues. CDR1 SGHRS and CDR2 YFSETQ come from the germline V gene. In nucleotides, the CDR3 is TGCGCCAGCAGTCTGGGACTTCCTTACAATGAGCAGTTCTTC. Translated, it gives CASSLGLPYNEQFF.

This chain links TRBV7-2 with TRBJ2-1; D unresolved. The germline CDR1 and CDR2 sequences are SGHTA and FQGNSA. The V and J ends lost 1 base and 12 bases respectively, with 16 bases between them. The CDR3 spans 14 residues. The CDR3: CASSLGRLSRRQFF. For the CDR3, the DNA is TGTGCCAGCAGCTTAGGTCGACTTTCAAGGCGGCAGTTCTTC.

The chain combines TRBV2 with TRBJ2-1; TRBD1 is a possible D gene (6 bases). V shed 6 bases and J shed 0 bases, with 12 bases lying between them. From germline, CDR1 is SNHLY and CDR2 FYNNEI. The CDR3 length is 15 residues. CDR3 coding DNA: TGTGCCAGCAGGACCGGGACAATCTCCTACAATGAGCAGTTCTTC. Translating gives CASRTGTISYNEQFF.

A few counts support this clonotype. The chain has TRBV24-1 and TRBJ2-7, with no clear D. Germline assignment: CDR1 KGHDR and CDR2 SFDVKD. This CDR3 region has 14 residues. The V end lost 4 bases, the J end lost 1 base, and 10 bases lay between the germline ends. This CDR3 is CATSDPTVSYEQYF. CDR3 nucleotides: TGTGCCACCAGTGACCCTACCGTTTCCTACGAGCAGTACTTC.

The CDR3 protein is CSAVLPGANVLTF. The CDR3 DNA reads as TGCAGCGCCGTCCTCCCTGGGGCCAACGTCCTGACTTTC. This chain links TRBV29-1 with TRBJ2-6; D unclear. This CDR3 comprises 13 residues. In germline, CDR1 is SQVTM, CDR2 ANQGSEA. The V end was cut by 7 bases, the J end by 2 bases, with 9 bases between.

The chain employs TRBV29-1 and TRBJ1-6; perhaps TRBD1 as D (6 bases). Germline values: CDR1 SQVTM, CDR2 ANQGSEA. V lost 6 bases and J lost 10, with 16 bases in between. The CDR3 is 13 residues long. CDR3 loop: CSVRGEGGSPLHF. The DNA of the CDR3 is TGCAGCGTGAGGGGGGAGGGGGGCTCACCCCTCCACTTT. Full variable domain (missing parts from reference TRBV29-1 and TRBJ1-6): SAVISQKPSRDICQRGTSLTIQCQVDSQVTMMFWYRQQPGQSLTLIATANQGSEATYESGFVIDKFPISRPNLTFSTLTVSNMSPEDSSIYLCSVRGEGGSPLHFGNGTRLTVT.

The chain combines TRBV9 with TRBJ2-7, with D tentatively TRBD1 or TRBD2 (7 bases each). The CDR3 extends over 15 amino acids. V was pared by 3 bases and J by 2 bases, with 15 bases between. Per the germline V gene, CDR1 is SGDLS and CDR2 is YYNGEE. This CDR3 reads CASSAQGGGPYEQYF. In DNA form, the CDR3 reads TGTGCCAGCAGCGCGCAGGGAGGGGGCCCCTACGAGCAGTACTTC.

With respect to this clonotype: Its ends do not fully match the called genes, so a read error is possible. This rearrangement joins TRBV4-2 to TRBJ2-5; the match to TRBD2 covers 11 bases. Judging by the DNA end, TRBJ2-1 fits better; the J call may be wrong. This CDR3 contains 18 residues. Germline values: CDR1 LGHNA, CDR2 YNFKEQ. The CDR3 region has the DNA TGTGCCGGCAGCCAAGCAGGACTAGCGGGCCTAGGTAAAGAGACCCAGTTCTTC. It specifies CAGSQAGLAGLGKETQFF.

V is TRBV2 and J is TRBJ1-2; D not resolved. Between the trimmed V and J ends, which lost 6 bases and 4 bases, there was a span of 15 bases. CDR1 SNHLY and CDR2 FYNNEI come from the germline V gene. CDR3 length: 14 residues. The CDR3 protein is CASSTELRTYGYTF. DNA of the CDR3: TGTGCCAGCAGCACCGAGCTGAGGACCTATGGCTACACCTTC. The whole variable domain, remainder taken from reference TRBV2 and TRBJ1-2, is EPEVTQTPSHQVTQMGQEVILRCVPISNHLYFYWYRQILGQKVEFLVSFYNNEISEKSEIFDDQFSVERPDGSNFTLKIRSTKLEDSAMYFCASSTELRTYGYTFGSGTRLTVV.

The CDR3 is CSDRTSGRTEQFF. CDR3 DNA sequence: TGCAGCGATAGGACTAGCGGGAGGACTGAGCAGTTCTTC. J is TRBJ2-1 and V is TRBV29-1; TRBD2 matches 14 bases. V trimming: 7 bases; J trimming: 9 bases; junction bases outside the gene matches: 5. The CDR3 loop spans 13 amino acids. Germline-derived CDR1 and CDR2 are SQVTM and ANQGSEA.

The J gene is TRBJ2-5, the V gene TRBV28, with TRBD1 matching 8 bases. The length of the CDR3 is 15 residues. Per the germline V gene, CDR1 is MDHEN and CDR2 is SYDVKM. After removal of 3 bases from V and 4 bases from J, the junction contained 7 bases not matched to a gene. The CDR3 region has the DNA TGTGCCAGCAGTTTCTACAATCAGGGGGCAGAGACCCAGTACTTC. This sequence encodes CASSFYNQGAETQYF.

The V gene is TRBV6-5, the J gene TRBJ2-3; 10 nucleotides match TRBD2. The CDR3 length is 15 residues. The V gene end was trimmed by 2 bases and the J gene end by 7 bases; junction bases not matched to a gene: 6. The germline gives CDR1 MNHEY, CDR2 SVGAGI. Written as DNA, the CDR3 is TGTGCCAGCAGTTACCGGCTAGCGGGAGAAAATACGCAGTATTTT. Translating gives CASSYRLAGENTQYF.

This clonotype was seen a handful of times. This chain joins TRBV4-2 and TRBJ2-3; TRBD2 might be the D (6 bases). The V gene's germline CDR1 is LGHNA and CDR2 YNFKEQ. Trimming shortened V by 2 bases and J by 4 bases, and 13 bases separated the two germline ends. The CDR3 runs to 15 residues. DNA for the CDR3: TGTGCCAGCAGCCAAACCCGCGGAGGGGCAGATACGCAGTATTTT. Translated: CASSQTRGGADTQYF.

The V call is TRBV12-3 or TRBV12-4, the J call TRBJ1-6; D gene unclear. The CDR3 runs 14 residues. Trimming removed 7 bases at V and 9 bases at J, with 16 bases between. CDR3 protein: CASTDRAASSPLHF. The CDR3 DNA reads TGTGCCAGCACCGACCGGGCAGCATCTTCACCCCTCCACTTT.

V usage is TRBV14 and J usage is TRBJ1-1, with 10 bases matching TRBD1. The CDR3 loop spans 14 amino acids. The germline V gene encodes CDR1 SGHDN and CDR2 FVKESK. V was pared by 3 bases and J by 6 bases, with 4 bases of the junction left unmatched. This CDR3 reads CASSQGQGYSEAFF. The DNA of the CDR3 is TGTGCCAGCAGCCAGGGACAGGGGTATTCTGAAGCTTTCTTT.